The 19 T cell receptor beta chains below were found in one sample sequenced in a study of OX40 agonist ivuxolimab in advanced cancers. Clones were sequenced by immunoSEQ multiplex PCR, and TCRdb holds only the in-frame ones, with some missing. The table lists about 68,000 clones, about nine tenths of them singletons, with around 0.28% in the top ten. The starting material was CD4+ or CD8+ T cells sorted from blood, obtained in a trial of the OX40 agonist ivuxolimab. The receptors here all came from an adult with an advanced solid tumor such as melanoma, head and neck, liver or kidney cancer.

This chain's CDR3 is CASSQGAASGRYNEQFF. CDR3 coding DNA: TGCGCCAGCAGCCAAGGCGCCGCTAGCGGGAGATACAATGAGCAGTTCTTC. The V call is TRBV4-1, the J call TRBJ2-1; 10 bases align to TRBD2. With V trimmed by 1 base and J by 4 bases, 7 bases remained unmatched. Germline values: CDR1 MGHRA, CDR2 YSYEKL. The CDR3 is 17 residues long.

CDR3 sequence reads: CASSYRGTSGLSNSYNEQFF. In nucleotides, the CDR3 is TGTGCCAGCAGTTACAGGGGGACTAGCGGGCTCTCGAATTCCTACAATGAGCAGTTCTTC. The chain is built from TRBV6-7 and TRBJ2-1, with TRBD2 matching over 12 bases. TRBV6-7 falls under the ORF class, with uncertain function. The J segment lost 1 base and the V segment lost 2 bases, leaving 12 bases of the junction unmatched. The CDR3 is 20 residues long.

The V call is TRBV7-8, the J call TRBJ1-5; D perhaps matches TRBD1 (5 bases). There are 13 residues in the CDR3. Germline V CDR1 and CDR2: SGHVS, FQNEAQ. Trimming cost V 3 bases and J 4 bases, with 7 bases left between them. In DNA form, the CDR3 reads TGTGCCAGCAGCTTCAGGGAGAATCAGCCCCAGCATTTT. Translated, it gives CASSFRENQPQHF.

This sequence joins TRBV6-1 and TRBJ2-7; D perhaps matches TRBD1 (5 bases). Trimming took off 2 bases at V and 10 bases at J, with 18 bases between the two ends. Germline V lookup: CDR1 MNHNS, CDR2 SASEGT. CDR3 size: 14 residues. The DNA for the CDR3 is TGTGCCAGCAGTGAAACAAAAGGAAGGGGCCCCCAGTACTTC. Translated: CASSETKGRGPQYF.

CDR3 sequence (DNA): TGCGCCAGCAGCCAACCCGGGACTACCTCTTCCTACGAGCAGTACTTC. This codes for CASSQPGTTSSYEQYF. The rearrangement links TRBV4-1 to TRBJ2-7; 7 bases are a match to TRBD2. The CDR3 is made up of 16 amino acids. V lost 2 bases to trimming and J lost 1 base; unmatched junction nucleotides: 8. Germline lookup yields CDR1 MGHRA and CDR2 YSYEKL.

V and J are TRBV6-1 and TRBJ1-5; 10 bases line up with TRBD1. The CDR3 runs to 14 residues. Germline V CDR1 and CDR2: MNHNS, SASEGT. V shed 7 bases, J shed 4 bases, and the junction held 4 bases outside the gene matches. This CDR3 reads CASTVDRGNQPQHF. CDR3 in DNA: TGTGCCAGCACGGTGGACAGGGGGAATCAGCCCCAGCATTTT.

In nucleotides, the CDR3 is TGTGCCAGTAATACGGAAGGGGGGCGAAGCTATGGCTACACCTTC. Translated, it gives CASNTEGGRSYGYTF. This sequence joins TRBV19 and TRBJ1-2; TRBD1 is a possible D gene (6 bases). With 7 bases removed from V and 4 bases from J, the gap between germline ends came to 19 bases. Germline CDR1 and CDR2: LNHDA and SQIVND (reference sequence). The CDR3 consists of 15 residues.

The rearrangement uses TRBV12-5 and TRBJ1-1; 9 positions agree with TRBD1. Germline CDR1 is LGHNT and CDR2 is FRNRAP. V dropped 5 bases and J dropped 2; count of bases not matched to a gene: 3. The CDR3 is 14 amino acids. The CDR3 coding sequence is TGTGCTAGTGGTGTACAGGGGGCCAACACTGAAGCTTTCTTT. Translation gives CASGVQGANTEAFF.

The J gene is TRBJ2-3, the V gene TRBV9; weak D call: TRBD1 (5 bases). Trimming stripped 0 bases from V and 6 bases from J, with 11 bases between. In germline, CDR1 is SGDLS, CDR2 YYNGEE. The CDR3 has 14 amino acids. CDR3 in DNA: TGTGCCAGCAGCGTAGCCCAGGGTAACGATACGCAGTATTTT. Its protein product is CASSVAQGNDTQYF.

This chain links TRBV10-1 with TRBJ2-7; D is uncertain. In germline, CDR1 is WNHNN, CDR2 SYGVQD (reference sequence). The ends were cut back, 6 bases at V and 7 bases at J, with 16 bases in the middle. CDR3 length: 13 residues. In DNA, the CDR3 is TGCGCCAGCAGCCAAAGTGGGGTCCGGGAGCAGTACTTC. It is translated as CASSQSGVREQYF.

V is TRBV18 and J is TRBJ1-1; the D gene is possibly TRBD1 (6 bases). This CDR3 comprises 14 residues. The V gene's germline CDR1 is KGHSH and CDR2 LQKENI. The V end lost 6 bases, the J end lost 1 base, and 12 bases lay between the germline ends. The CDR3 reads CASSPGTPNTEAFF. Written as DNA, the CDR3 is TGTGCCAGCTCCCCCGGGACACCGAACACTGAAGCTTTCTTT. Full variable domain (remainder filled in from reference TRBV18 and TRBJ1-1): NAGVMQNPRHLVRRRGQEARLRCSPMKGHSHVYWYRQLPEEGLKFMVYLQKENIIDESGMPKERFSAEFPKEGPSILRIQQVVRGDSAAYFCASSPGTPNTEAFFGQGTRLTVV.

The rearrangement uses TRBV10-3 and TRBJ2-5; unclear D gene. This CDR3 is built from 11 residues. From germline, CDR1 is ENHRY and CDR2 SYGVKD. Trimming removed 5 bases at V and 3 bases at J, with 4 bases between. The CDR3 loop is CAISSKETQYF. The CDR3, as DNA: TGTGCCATCAGTTCCAAAGAGACCCAGTACTTC.

The gene calls are TRBV7-9 and TRBJ2-7; TRBD1 matches 7 bases. J was trimmed by 0 bases and V by 7 bases; bases with no gene match: 3. The germline V gene encodes CDR1 SEHNR and CDR2 FQNEAQ (reference sequence). This CDR3 region has 13 residues. Here the CDR3 reads CASKGALSYEQYF. CDR3 in DNA: TGTGCCAGCAAGGGGGCCCTCTCCTACGAGCAGTACTTC.

This clone was detected only a few times. The gene calls are TRBV7-9 and TRBJ1-1, with D perhaps matching TRBD1 (5 bases). The germline V and J ends were trimmed by 1 base and 6 bases, with 12 bases remaining between them. Germline V gives CDR1 SEHNR, CDR2 FQNEAQ (reference sequence). This CDR3 has 14 amino acids. CDR3 residues: CASSLETWGAEAFF. The CDR3 DNA sequence: TGTGCCAGCAGCTTAGAGACTTGGGGCGCTGAAGCTTTCTTT.

The chain couples TRBV7-8 to TRBJ1-5; no clear D. The V gene's germline CDR1 is SGHVS and CDR2 FQNEAQ. V lost 1 base to trimming and J lost 1 base, with 5 bases between them. CDR3 size: 14 residues. The CDR3 DNA is TGTGCCAGCAGCTTAGTGGACAGCAATCAGCCCCAGCATTTT. This codes for CASSLVDSNQPQHF.

The chain recombines TRBV6-1 with TRBJ1-5; D might be TRBD1 (5 bases). Germline CDR1 is MNHNS and CDR2 is SASEGT. V lost 4 bases, J lost 3 bases, and 19 bases lay in between. The CDR3 is made up of 17 amino acids. This chain's CDR3 is CASSGAGGTSNNQPQHF. Here the CDR3 DNA reads TGTGCCAGCAGTGGGGCTGGAGGGACCTCAAACAATCAGCCCCAGCATTTT.

The chain employs TRBV29-1 and TRBJ2-3; 16 nucleotides match TRBD2. Germline CDR1 reads SQVTM; CDR2 reads ANQGSEA. The CDR3 consists of 18 residues. Unmatched junction bases numbered 12, after V lost 7 bases and J lost 2 bases. In nucleotides, the CDR3 is TGCAGCGCCGGGACTAGCGGGAGGGCCTTTCGAAACACAGATACGCAGTATTTT. Its translation is CSAGTSGRAFRNTDTQYF.

V is TRBV7-9 and J is TRBJ2-1; 11 nucleotides agree with TRBD2. CDR1 and CDR2 from the germline V gene are SEHNR and FQNEAQ (reference sequence). The length of the CDR3 is 16 residues. After removal of 5 bases from V and 5 bases from J, the junction contained 8 bases not matched to a gene. The CDR3, as DNA: TGTGCCAGCAGCCCTCGGGGACTAGCGGAAAACAATGAGCAGTTCTTC. Protein sequence: CASSPRGLAENNEQFF.

V is TRBV5-1 and J is TRBJ2-2; a weak D match, TRBD1 (5 bases). The germline CDR1 and CDR2 sequences are SGHRS and YFSETQ. The length of the CDR3 is 15 residues. Trimming cost V 0 bases and J 3 bases, with 9 bases left between them. The CDR3, as DNA: TGCGCCAGCAGCTTGGTCCCAGGGTACACCGGGGAGCTGTTTTTT. Amino acids: CASSLVPGYTGELFF.